Each of the 11 T cell receptor beta chains below was sequenced from the same sample in a study of IL-17A CD8 T cells in psoriatic arthritis synovium. Library method: the immunoSEQ multiplex PCR assay. Not all clones reach the TCRdb copy of this immuneACCESS table, which keeps in-frame sequences only. Checked studies attribute under half of the gap to unresolved V genes and leave the rest unexplained. The table for this sample lists fewer than 2,500 clones; over 55% of them were counted only once. The top ten hold about 10% of the sample. CD3+ T cells were isolated magnetically, stimulated for approximately 1.6 hours with PMA and ionomycin, and then labeled using IL-17A and IFNgamma cytokine secretion assays. Synovial fluid effusions were drawn from actively inflamed joints of patients with psoriatic arthritis. Specimen: IFN-gamma+ CD8+ T cells from synovial fluid. Sample cell subset or site, as interpreted from the label and publication: IL-17A-IFNgamma+ memory CD8+ (Tc1) cells. The receptors shown here come from a human donor with psoriatic arthritis.

The gene calls are TRBV6-4 and TRBJ2-1, with 9 bases lining up with TRBD2. CDR3 length equals 16 residues. Germline V lookup: CDR1 MRHNA, CDR2 SNTAGT. Losses at the gene ends were 5 bases for V and 6 bases for J; bases not matched to a gene: 11. CDR3 in DNA: TGTGCCAGCAGTCCTCGGACTAGCGATTTGGTCAATGAGCAGTTCTTC. The encoded protein is CASSPRTSDLVNEQFF.

This clone was counted only a few times. CDR3 sequence: CASSDGRATGELFF. DNA of the CDR3: TGTGCCAGCAGTGACGGGAGGGCCACCGGGGAGCTGTTTTTT. The rearrangement links TRBV6-4 to TRBJ2-2; TRBD2 agrees at 7 bases. Trimming took 2 bases from V and 4 from J; bases not matched to a gene: 1. This CDR3 comprises 14 residues. CDR1 MRHNA and CDR2 SNTAGT come from the germline V gene.

This clone appeared a few times. The V call is TRBV5-4, the J call TRBJ2-1, with D uncertain. The CDR3 is made up of 13 amino acids. The germline V and J ends were trimmed by 0 bases and 4 bases, with 5 bases remaining between them. Germline V gives CDR1 SGHNT, CDR2 YYREEE (reference sequence). The CDR3 DNA sequence: TGTGCCAGCAGCTTGGTCAGTTACAATGAGCAGTTCTTC. Its protein product is CASSLVSYNEQFF.

V and J are TRBV6-5 and TRBJ2-1, with a weak D call TRBD1 (5 bases). CDR3 size: 16 residues. The germline CDR1 and CDR2 sequences are MNHEY and SVGAGI. V shed 1 base and J shed 2 bases, with 12 bases lying between them. The CDR3 spells CASSYWGTVPYNEQFF. As DNA, the CDR3 is TGTGCCAGCAGTTACTGGGGCACTGTCCCCTACAATGAGCAGTTCTTC.

CDR3: CASSDSVGSDEQFF. DNA of the CDR3: TGTGCCAGCAGTGACTCGGTAGGGTCGGATGAGCAGTTCTTC. The V gene is TRBV6-4, the J gene TRBJ2-1; D unclear. V was trimmed by 0 bases and J by 8 bases, leaving 11 bases between them. Germline V gene lookup returns CDR1 MRHNA and CDR2 SNTAGT. This CDR3 is 14 amino acids long.

This CDR3 is CASSQGTGSDTNYGYTF. The CDR3 DNA is TGCGCCAGCAGCCAGGGGACAGGCAGTGACACTAACTATGGCTACACCTTC. This chain links TRBV4-3 with TRBJ1-2, with 8 positions matching TRBD1. Germline V gives CDR1 LGHNA, CDR2 YSLEER. This CDR3 region has 17 residues. The V gene end was trimmed by 3 bases and the J gene end by 0 bases; junction bases not matched to a gene: 9.

The chain joins TRBV10-3 to TRBJ2-3; 8 bases fit TRBD2. V dropped 11 bases and J dropped 3; count of bases not matched to a gene: 22. The CDR3 contains 18 residues. Germline CDR1 ENHRY, CDR2 SYGVKD. CDR3 bases: TGTGCCGCCGGGGCGGGGGAAATACTAGCGGCCTTTACAGATACGCAGTATTTT. Its protein is CAAGAGEILAAFTDTQYF.

This chain uses TRBV7-6 with TRBJ2-1, with D tentatively TRBD2 (6 bases). Germline CDR1 and CDR2: SGHVS and FNYEAQ. The CDR3 has 13 amino acids. V lost 4 bases, J lost 9 bases, and 13 bases lay in between. The CDR3 spells CASSYSSASEQFF. The CDR3 DNA sequence: TGTGCCAGCAGCTATTCTAGCGCCAGTGAGCAGTTCTTC.

This clone was counted a few times. The genes are TRBV7-6 and TRBJ2-1; no clear D. Germline V gene data show CDR1 as SGHVS and CDR2 as FNYEAQ. V lost 4 bases and J 4 bases, leaving 8 bases between the germline ends. The CDR3 has 13 amino acids. CDR3 protein: CASSSQSYNEQFF. CDR3 coding DNA: TGTGCCAGCAGCTCCCAGTCATACAATGAGCAGTTCTTC. Variable domain in full (rest from reference TRBV7-6 and TRBJ2-1): GAGVSQSPRYKVTKRGQDVALRCDPISGHVSLYWYRQALGQGPEFLTYFNYEAQQDKSGLPNDRFSAERPEGSISTLTIQRTEQRDSAMYRCASSSQSYNEQFFGPGTRLTVL.

This clone was observed a handful of times. The rearrangement joins TRBV2 to TRBJ2-1; D unresolved. V lost 8 bases, J lost 6 bases, and 8 bases lay in between. This CDR3 has 11 amino acids. CDR1 is SNHLY and CDR2 is FYNNEI in the germline V gene. The CDR3 DNA follows: TGTGCCAGCGGTAGGGCCAATGAGCAGTTCTTC. This gives the protein CASGRANEQFF.

V and J are TRBV9 and TRBJ2-7, with TRBD2 matching over 8 bases. The germline V gene has CDR1 SGDLS and CDR2 YYNGEE. V shed 0 bases and J 6 bases; nucleotides not matched to a gene: 17. This CDR3 contains 18 residues. CDR3 bases: TGTGCCAGCAGCGTAGACGCAACGGGGGGACTAGTTGATGGCGAGCAGTACTTC. Translating gives CASSVDATGGLVDGEQYF.